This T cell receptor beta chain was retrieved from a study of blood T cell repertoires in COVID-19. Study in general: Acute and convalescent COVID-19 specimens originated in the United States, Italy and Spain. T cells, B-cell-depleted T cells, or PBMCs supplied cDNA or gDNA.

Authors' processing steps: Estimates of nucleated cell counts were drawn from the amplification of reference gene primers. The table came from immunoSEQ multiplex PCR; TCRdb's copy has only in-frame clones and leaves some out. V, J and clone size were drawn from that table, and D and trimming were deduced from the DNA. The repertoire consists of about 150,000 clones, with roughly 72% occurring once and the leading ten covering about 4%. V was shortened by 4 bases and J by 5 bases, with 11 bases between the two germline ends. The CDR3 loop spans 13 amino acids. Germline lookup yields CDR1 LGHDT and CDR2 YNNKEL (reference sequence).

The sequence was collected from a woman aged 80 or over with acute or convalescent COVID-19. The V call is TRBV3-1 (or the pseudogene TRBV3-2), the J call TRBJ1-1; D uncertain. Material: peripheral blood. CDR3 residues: CASSLFSSTEAFF. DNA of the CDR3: TGTGCCAGCAGCCTTTTTTCGTCTACTGAAGCTTTCTTT.